The sequence of this T cell receptor (beta chain) was determined in a study of blood T cell repertoires in COVID-19. Study in general: Acute and convalescent COVID-19 specimens originated in the United States, Italy and Spain. Sources were T cells, B-cell-depleted T cells, or PBMCs; the material itself was cDNA or gDNA.

Original handling: How many nucleated cells were present was estimated from reference gene primer amplification. Method: immunoSEQ multiplex PCR; TCRdb's copy keeps in-frame clones and lacks some. V and J calls and clone size are as listed in that table; D and trimming were resolved from the DNA. The sample lists about 220,000 clones, approximately 83% occurring once. There are 12 residues in the CDR3. Trimming cost V 6 bases and J 6 bases; bases outside gene matches: 1. CDR1 is LNHDA and CDR2 is SQIVND in the germline V gene (reference sequence). V and J are TRBV19 and TRBJ1-2, with TRBD1 identical over 10 bases. Material for sequencing was peripheral blood. The sequence derives from a woman between 40 and 50 years old with active or convalescent COVID-19. CDR3 protein: CASRTGGDGYTF. The CDR3 region has the DNA TGTGCCAGTAGGACAGGGGGCGATGGCTACACCTTC.